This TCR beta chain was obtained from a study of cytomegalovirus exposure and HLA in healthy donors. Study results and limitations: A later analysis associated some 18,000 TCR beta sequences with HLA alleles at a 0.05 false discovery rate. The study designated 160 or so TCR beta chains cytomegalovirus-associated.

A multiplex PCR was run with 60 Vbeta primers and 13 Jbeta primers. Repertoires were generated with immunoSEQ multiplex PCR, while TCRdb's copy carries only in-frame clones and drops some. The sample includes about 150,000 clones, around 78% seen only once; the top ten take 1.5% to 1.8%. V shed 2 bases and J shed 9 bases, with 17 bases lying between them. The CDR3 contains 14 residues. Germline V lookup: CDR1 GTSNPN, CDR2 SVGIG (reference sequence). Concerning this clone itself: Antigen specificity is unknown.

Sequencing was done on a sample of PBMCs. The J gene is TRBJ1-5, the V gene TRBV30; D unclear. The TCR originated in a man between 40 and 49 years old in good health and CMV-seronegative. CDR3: CAWSSGQRKRPQHF. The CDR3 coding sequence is TGTGCCTGGAGTTCGGGTCAGAGGAAAAGGCCCCAGCATTTT.